This T cell receptor (beta chain) appears in the sequencing data of a study of radiotherapy plus CTLA-4 blockade in lung cancer. Points from the study as a whole: Strongest reported response predictors: early blood clone changes and post-radiation interferon-beta. Blood TCR clones of tumor origin expanded after radiotherapy plus ipilimumab.

Sequenced by immunoSEQ multiplex PCR; TCRdb stores in-frame clones only, minus some. The sample has tens of thousands of clones, roughly 80% seen once. V was pared by 2 bases and J by 0 bases, with 20 bases between. CDR3 length: 19 residues. Germline values: CDR1 MNHNS, CDR2 SASEGT. With regard to this clone: No antigen is known for it.

The rearrangement joins TRBV6-1 to TRBJ1-5; a possible D gene is TRBD1 (5 bases). This clonotype was sampled from a human donor with non-small cell lung cancer who had stable disease on radiotherapy plus ipilimumab. The starting material was peripheral blood, obtained from a patient treated with radiotherapy plus ipilimumab. The CDR3 nucleotides read TGTGCCAGCAGTGAAACGCCGGGGCCCAACTTTTATAGCAATCAGCCCCAGCATTTT. It specifies CASSETPGPNFYSNQPQHF.